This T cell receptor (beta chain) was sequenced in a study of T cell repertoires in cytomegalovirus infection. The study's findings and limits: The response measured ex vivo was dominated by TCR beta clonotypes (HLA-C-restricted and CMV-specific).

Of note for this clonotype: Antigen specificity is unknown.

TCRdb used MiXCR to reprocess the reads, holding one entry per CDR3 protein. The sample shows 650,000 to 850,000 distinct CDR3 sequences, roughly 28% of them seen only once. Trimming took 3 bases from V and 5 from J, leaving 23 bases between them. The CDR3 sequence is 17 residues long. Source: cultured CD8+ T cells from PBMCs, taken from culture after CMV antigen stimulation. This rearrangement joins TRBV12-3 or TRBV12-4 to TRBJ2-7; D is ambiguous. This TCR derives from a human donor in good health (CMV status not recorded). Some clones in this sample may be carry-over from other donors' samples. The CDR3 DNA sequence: TGTGCCAGCAGTTTTGGTTTGGCAACTTTCCTTAGGAACGAGCAGTACTTC. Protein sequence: CASSFGLATFLRNEQYF.